This TCR beta chain originates from a study of Graves' ophthalmopathy and Graves' hyperthyroidism. As for the study in general: The study drew peripheral blood at initial diagnosis, before any treatment. General study points: Separation of ophthalmopathy from stable hyperthyroidism was achieved by a 13-signature model, at 85% to 90% sensitivity and around 81% specificity. Also, most clonotypes expanded in the thyroid above 0.001 frequency appeared in blood.

The CDR3 runs 16 residues. The V gene's germline CDR1 is MGHRA and CDR2 YSYEKL. Between the trimmed V and J ends, which lost 1 base and 7 bases, there was a span of 19 bases. This clonotype was seen repeatedly, ten times or more. Its target is not known. RNA transcripts yielded amplified TCR beta CDR3 regions. HTBI primers served in a first-round RT-PCR, which a second-round multiplex PCR followed. One entry per CDR3 protein, called by TCRdb with MiXCR from the multiplex PCR reads. The table records 660,000 or so distinct CDR3 sequences, roughly 39% of them present only once. This clonotype originated in an adult man with Graves' ophthalmopathy. The specimen was peripheral blood. This sequence joins TRBV4-1 and TRBJ1-2; D unresolved. CDR3: CASSQGDTPTRVGYTF. The CDR3 region has the DNA TGCGCCAGCAGCCAAGGTGACACACCCACGAGGGTTGGCTACACCTTC.